This TCR beta chain was sequenced in a study of T cells in Graves' hyperthyroidism and ophthalmopathy. The study's findings and limits: The model forecast ophthalmopathy, anticipating it by a median roughly 6.5 months before onset.

Of note for this clonotype: Its antigen is as yet unknown.

Trimming took off 3 bases at V and 1 base at J, with 22 bases between the two ends. The CDR3 runs 17 residues. Germline CDR1 is DFQATT and CDR2 is SNEGSKA (reference sequence). TCR beta CDR3 sequences were amplified from RNA transcripts. First-round RT-PCR targeting the TCR CDR3 was performed with the HTBI primer set. Via MiXCR, TCRdb re-called the multiplex PCR reads, giving one row per CDR3 protein. The profile shows about 510,000 distinct CDR3 sequences, 46% of them singletons. Each diagnosis drew on symptoms, thyroxine, TRAb, thyroid ultrasound and orbital computed tomography findings. Material for sequencing was peripheral blood or thyroid tissue (not recorded which). This clonotype originated in an adult woman with Graves' disease, either hyperthyroidism or ophthalmopathy (not recorded which). The V call is TRBV20-1, the J call TRBJ2-7, with D possibly being TRBD2 (7 bases). Written as DNA, the CDR3 is TGCAGTGCTAGGGGTCAGGGGTGGGCTAGCGGATCCTACGAGCAGTACTTC. It codes for CSARGQGWASGSYEQYF.